Below, one T cell receptor beta chain is given with its context. No antigen is known for it. This record comes from a study of OX40 agonist ivuxolimab in advanced cancers. Study in general: The study gave patients intravenous ivuxolimab at 0.01 to 10 mg/kg every 2 weeks. General study findings and limits: At doses 0.1 to 3.0 mg/kg, CD4+ and CD8+ clones expanded.

The cohort excluded patients with autoimmune disease history or systemic immunosuppression. Blood samples were obtained at baseline, cycle 4 day 1, and cycle 7 day 1. Repertoires were generated with immunoSEQ multiplex PCR, while TCRdb's copy carries only in-frame clones and drops some. The data show roughly 55,000 clones, approximately 80% seen once. The V and J ends lost 3 bases and 5 bases respectively, with 13 bases between them. The germline gives CDR1 SNHLY, CDR2 FYNNEI. This CDR3 comprises 14 residues. The sequencing here drew on CD4+ or CD8+ T cells sorted from blood, taken in a trial of the OX40 agonist ivuxolimab. This sequence joins TRBV2 and TRBJ1-2, with a weak D call TRBD1 (6 bases). The TCR comes from an adult with an advanced solid tumor such as melanoma, head and neck, liver or kidney cancer. The CDR3 loop is CASSDWTEDYGYTF. The CDR3 nucleotides read TGTGCCAGCAGTGATTGGACAGAAGATTATGGCTACACCTTC.